The sample holds one count of the clone carrying this T cell receptor beta chain. Its cognate antigen is unknown. Indicated time point: blood 2 weeks post-SBRT. Treatment indicated: 15 Gy SBRT to primary tumor, nephrectomy 4 weeks later. Clear cell pathology was present in this patient's renal cell carcinoma. The CDR3 length is 13 residues. Per the germline V gene, CDR1 is MNHNS and CDR2 is SASEGT. The V end lost 1 base, the J end lost 2 bases, and 5 bases lay between the germline ends. Only in-frame clones appear in the TCRdb table, and some are missing; sequencing was by immunoSEQ multiplex PCR. The profile shows about 58,000 clones, roughly four fifths of them singletons. This entry comes from a study of radiation and T cells in renal cell carcinoma. Whole-study findings and limits: From baseline, blood top tumor clonotypes peaked at 2 weeks post-radiation.

The receptor's source is a man in his 60s with renal cell carcinoma. This chain links TRBV6-1 with TRBJ2-5, with TRBD1 as a possible D gene (5 bases). Sequencing was performed on blood, taken from a patient whose treatment included radiotherapy and nephrectomy. CDR3 DNA sequence: TGTGCCAGCAGTGAAGGACAGCAAGAGACCCAGTACTTC. Protein: CASSEGQQETQYF.